Each of the 7 T cell receptor beta chains below was sequenced from the same sample in a study of cytomegalovirus exposure and HLA in healthy donors. The PCR had 60 Vbeta and 13 Jbeta primers. Data came from immunoSEQ multiplex PCR; TCRdb stores just in-frame clones and leaves some out. This table has 110,000 to 150,000 clones, about 74% appearing once. The sample was PBMCs. The receptors here all came from a woman in her 50s in good health and CMV-seronegative.

This chain joins TRBV6-5 and TRBJ1-1; TRBD1 is a possible D gene (5 bases). Per germline, CDR1 MNHEY and CDR2 SVGAGI. The ends were cut back, 0 bases at V and 4 bases at J, with 12 bases in the middle. The CDR3 runs 15 residues. The DNA for the CDR3 is TGTGCCAGCAGTTACTCGATTTCTGGGGCCACTGAAGCTTTCTTT. Protein product: CASSYSISGATEAFF.

This chain uses TRBV23-1 with TRBJ1-2, with TRBD1 as a possible D gene (6 bases). TRBV23-1 qualifies as an ORF whose function is uncertain. The CDR3 covers 13 residues. V was pared by 6 bases and J by 4 bases, with 12 bases between. CDR3 sequence (DNA): TGCGCCAGCAGGGTGGACAGTCCCTATGGCTACACCTTC. Protein product: CASRVDSPYGYTF.

This clone has only a few counts. V and J are TRBV2 and TRBJ2-3, with 8 bases identical to TRBD1. Germline CDR1 reads SNHLY; CDR2 reads FYNNEI. V shed 6 bases, J shed 2 bases, and the junction held 4 bases outside the gene matches. The CDR3 extends over 14 amino acids. The CDR3 DNA reads TGTGCCAGCAGCGGACAGGGCCTCACAGATACGCAGTATTTT. Amino acid sequence: CASSGQGLTDTQYF.

The rearrangement links TRBV6-5 to TRBJ1-3; TRBD1 agrees at 11 bases. Germline CDR1 and CDR2: MNHEY and SVGAGI. The trim removed 5 bases at V and 3 bases at J, leaving 3 bases unmatched. This CDR3 comprises 15 residues. CDR3 sequence reads: CASSLDRGHGNTIYF. CDR3 coding DNA: TGTGCCAGCAGTCTGGACAGGGGGCATGGAAACACCATATATTTT.

The chain combines TRBV4-1 with TRBJ1-1, with TRBD1 matching 8 bases. CDR3 length: 19 residues. Losses at the gene ends were 0 bases for V and 1 base for J; bases not matched to a gene: 13. Germline V gene sequence: CDR1 MGHRA, CDR2 YSYEKL. The CDR3 sequence: CASSQEGRIFGQGNTEAFF. The CDR3 region has the DNA TGCGCCAGCAGCCAAGAAGGGAGGATATTTGGACAGGGGAACACTGAAGCTTTCTTT.

A single count supports this clone. The chain uses TRBV6-5 and TRBJ2-7, with D possibly TRBD1 on 6 matching bases. Germline assignment: CDR1 MNHEY and CDR2 SVGAGI. V lost 9 bases, J lost 1 base, and 7 bases lay in between. The length of the CDR3 is 11 residues. The CDR3 DNA is TGTGCCAGTACAGGGTCCTACGAGCAGTACTTC. Translating it yields CASTGSYEQYF.

The V call is TRBV5-6, the J call TRBJ1-2, with D unclear. The CDR3 contains 14 residues. Trimming pared 0 bases from V and 2 bases from J, leaving 8 bases between. Per the germline V gene, CDR1 is SGHDT and CDR2 is YYEEEE. CDR3 sequence: CASSLEQSNYGYTF. CDR3 sequence (DNA): TGTGCCAGCAGCTTGGAACAGAGCAACTATGGCTACACCTTC.